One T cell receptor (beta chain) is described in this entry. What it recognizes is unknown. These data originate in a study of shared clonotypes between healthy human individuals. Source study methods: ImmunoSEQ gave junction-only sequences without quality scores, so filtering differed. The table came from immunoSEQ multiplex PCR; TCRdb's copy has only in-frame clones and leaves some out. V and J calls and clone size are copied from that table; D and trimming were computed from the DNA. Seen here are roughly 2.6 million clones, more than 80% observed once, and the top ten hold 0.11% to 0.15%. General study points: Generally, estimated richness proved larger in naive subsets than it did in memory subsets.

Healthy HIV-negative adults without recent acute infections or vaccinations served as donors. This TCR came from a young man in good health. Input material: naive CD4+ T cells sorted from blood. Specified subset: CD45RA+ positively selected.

This CDR3 reads CASSLSRAGNTIYF. DNA for the CDR3: TGTGCCAGCAGCTTATCAAGGGCCGGAAACACCATATATTTT. This chain links TRBV7-2 with TRBJ1-3; D is undetermined. From germline, CDR1 is SGHTA and CDR2 FQGNSA. The CDR3 extends over 14 amino acids. The V and J ends lost 2 bases and 4 bases respectively, with 9 bases between them. Supplemented by reference TRBV7-2 and TRBJ1-3, the full variable domain reads GAGVSQSPSNKVTEKGKDVELRCDPISGHTALYWYRQSLGQGLEFLIYFQGNSAPDKSGLPSDRFSAERTGGSVSTLTIQRTQQEDSAVYLCASSLSRAGNTIYFGEGSWLTVV.